Each of the 5 T cell receptor beta chains below was sequenced from the same sample in a study of blood T cell repertoires in COVID-19. Here immunoSEQ multiplex PCR was the method, and the copy in TCRdb shows in-frame clones only, minus some. The profile shows roughly 110,000 clones, around 84% of them singletons. Sequencing was carried out using peripheral blood. The receptors shown here come from a human donor in a cohort sampled during active COVID-19.

V and J are TRBV6-5 and TRBJ1-2; maybe TRBD1 (5 bases). With 4 bases removed from V and 7 bases from J, the gap between germline ends came to 13 bases. The CDR3 contains 13 residues. In germline, CDR1 is MNHEY, CDR2 SVGAGI. The chain's CDR3 is CASSSLGLRGYTF. DNA of the CDR3: TGTGCCAGCAGTTCCCTGGGGCTTCGTGGCTACACCTTC.

The chain links TRBV5-1 to TRBJ2-1; the match to TRBD2 covers 8 bases. J was trimmed by 8 bases and V by 2 bases; bases with no gene match: 6. This CDR3 region has 14 residues. Germline V gives CDR1 SGHRS, CDR2 YFSETQ. CDR3 region: CASSLRTSRDEQFF. The CDR3 DNA sequence: TGCGCCAGCAGCTTACGGACTAGCAGGGATGAGCAGTTCTTC.

The chain uses TRBV5-1 and TRBJ2-5; D call uncertain. V gave up 1 base and J gave up 3 bases, with 16 bases separating them. The CDR3 is made up of 16 amino acids. Per germline, CDR1 SGHRS and CDR2 YFSETQ. The CDR3 here is CASSLWAIQVEETQYF. The DNA of the CDR3 is TGCGCCAGCAGCTTGTGGGCAATTCAGGTCGAAGAGACCCAGTACTTC.

The V call is TRBV19, the J call TRBJ2-2; the D is unclear. V lost 5 bases and J 1 base, leaving 5 bases between the germline ends. CDR3 size: 13 residues. Germline V gene lookup returns CDR1 LNHDA and CDR2 SQIVND (reference sequence). CDR3 DNA sequence: TGTGCCAGTAGTCTTGTGAACACCGGGGAGCTGTTTTTT. Its protein product is CASSLVNTGELFF. The variable domain in full, with the rest retrieved from reference TRBV19 and TRBJ2-2, is DGGITQSPKYLFRKEGQNVTLSCEQNLNHDAMYWYRQDPGQGLRLIYYSQIVNDFQKGDIAEGYSVSREKKESFPLTVTSAQKNPTAFYLCASSLVNTGELFFGEGSRLTVL.

The sample holds a few counts of this clone. The V call is TRBV6-4, the J call TRBJ2-2, with D perhaps matching TRBD2 (5 bases). The germline CDR1 and CDR2 sequences are MRHNA and SNTAGT. The CDR3 loop spans 14 amino acids. The germline V and J ends were trimmed by 2 bases and 7 bases, with 11 bases remaining between them. The CDR3 loop is CASSDGSSHGELFF. CDR3 DNA: TGTGCCAGCAGTGACGGGAGCTCCCACGGGGAGCTGTTTTTT.